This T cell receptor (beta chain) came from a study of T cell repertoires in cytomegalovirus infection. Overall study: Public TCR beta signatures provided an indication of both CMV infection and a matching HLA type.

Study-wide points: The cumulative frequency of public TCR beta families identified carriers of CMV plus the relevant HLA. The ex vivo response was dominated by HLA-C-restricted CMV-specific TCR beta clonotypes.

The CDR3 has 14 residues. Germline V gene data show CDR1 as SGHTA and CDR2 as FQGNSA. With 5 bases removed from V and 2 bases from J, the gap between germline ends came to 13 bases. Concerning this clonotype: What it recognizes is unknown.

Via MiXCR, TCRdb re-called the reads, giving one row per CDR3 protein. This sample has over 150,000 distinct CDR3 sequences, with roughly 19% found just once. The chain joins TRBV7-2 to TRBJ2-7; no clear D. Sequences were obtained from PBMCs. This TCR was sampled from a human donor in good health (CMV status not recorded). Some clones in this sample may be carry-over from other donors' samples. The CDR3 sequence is CASSQGPRAYEQYF. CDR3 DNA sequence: TGTGCCAGCAGCCAAGGCCCCAGAGCCTACGAGCAGTACTTC.